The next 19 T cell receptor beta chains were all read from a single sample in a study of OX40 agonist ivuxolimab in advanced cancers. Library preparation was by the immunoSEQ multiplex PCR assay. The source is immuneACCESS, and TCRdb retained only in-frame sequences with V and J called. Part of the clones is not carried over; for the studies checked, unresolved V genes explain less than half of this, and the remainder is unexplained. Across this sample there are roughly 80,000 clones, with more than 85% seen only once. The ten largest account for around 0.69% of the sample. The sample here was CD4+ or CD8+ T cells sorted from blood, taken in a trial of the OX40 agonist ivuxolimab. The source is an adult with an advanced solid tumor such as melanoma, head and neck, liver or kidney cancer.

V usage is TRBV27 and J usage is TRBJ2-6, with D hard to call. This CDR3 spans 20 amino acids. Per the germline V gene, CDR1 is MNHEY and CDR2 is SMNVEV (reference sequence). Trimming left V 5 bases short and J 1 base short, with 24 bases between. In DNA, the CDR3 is TGTGCCAGCAGTCCCTACGGCTTGGACCCAGCAAGATCTGGGGCCAACGTCCTGACTTTC. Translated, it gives CASSPYGLDPARSGANVLTF.

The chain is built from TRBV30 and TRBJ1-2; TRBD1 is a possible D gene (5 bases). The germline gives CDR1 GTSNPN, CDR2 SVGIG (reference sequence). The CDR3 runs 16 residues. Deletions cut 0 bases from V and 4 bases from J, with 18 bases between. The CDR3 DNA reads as TGTGCCTGGAGTGTTGGCGGGGCACCCTCCTTCTATGGCTACACCTTC. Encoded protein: CAWSVGGAPSFYGYTF.

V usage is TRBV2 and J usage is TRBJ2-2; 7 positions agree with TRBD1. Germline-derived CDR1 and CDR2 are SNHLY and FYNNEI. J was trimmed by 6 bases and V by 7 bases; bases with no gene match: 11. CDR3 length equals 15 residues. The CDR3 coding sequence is TGTGCCAGCACCAATGGACAGGTCGTTGCCGGGGAGCTGTTTTTT. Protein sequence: CASTNGQVVAGELFF.

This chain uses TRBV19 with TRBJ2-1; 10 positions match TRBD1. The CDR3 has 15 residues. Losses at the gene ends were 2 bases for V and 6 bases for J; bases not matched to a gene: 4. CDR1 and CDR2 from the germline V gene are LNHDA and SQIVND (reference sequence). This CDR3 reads CASSITRTGGNEQFF. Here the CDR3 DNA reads TGTGCCAGTAGTATAACCCGGACAGGGGGCAATGAGCAGTTCTTC.

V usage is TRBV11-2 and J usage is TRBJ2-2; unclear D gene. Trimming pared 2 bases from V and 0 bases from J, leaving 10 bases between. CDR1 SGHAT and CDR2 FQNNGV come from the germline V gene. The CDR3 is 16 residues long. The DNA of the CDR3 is TGTGCCAGCAGCTTAATGCAGGCTTCGAACACCGGGGAGCTGTTTTTT. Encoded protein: CASSLMQASNTGELFF.

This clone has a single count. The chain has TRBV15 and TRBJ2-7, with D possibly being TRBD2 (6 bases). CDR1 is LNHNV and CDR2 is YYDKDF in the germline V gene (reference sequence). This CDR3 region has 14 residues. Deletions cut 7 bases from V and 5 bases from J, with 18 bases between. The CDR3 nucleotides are TGTGCCACCACCCGGGGGACGGGGTACCACGAGCAGTACTTC. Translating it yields CATTRGTGYHEQYF.

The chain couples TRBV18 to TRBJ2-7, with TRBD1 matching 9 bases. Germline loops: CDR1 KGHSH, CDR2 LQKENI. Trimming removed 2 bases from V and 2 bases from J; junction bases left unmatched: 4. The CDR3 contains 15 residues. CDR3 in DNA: TGTGCCAGCTCACCAGTAGGGACAGGGCCCTACGAGCAGTACTTC. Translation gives CASSPVGTGPYEQYF.

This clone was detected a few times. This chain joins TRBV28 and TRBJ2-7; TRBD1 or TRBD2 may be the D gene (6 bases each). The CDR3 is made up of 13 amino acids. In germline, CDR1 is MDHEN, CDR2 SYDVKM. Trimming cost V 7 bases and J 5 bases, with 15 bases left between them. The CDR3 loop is CASKPGARHEQYF. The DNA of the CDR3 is TGTGCCAGCAAGCCGGGGGCAAGGCACGAGCAGTACTTC.

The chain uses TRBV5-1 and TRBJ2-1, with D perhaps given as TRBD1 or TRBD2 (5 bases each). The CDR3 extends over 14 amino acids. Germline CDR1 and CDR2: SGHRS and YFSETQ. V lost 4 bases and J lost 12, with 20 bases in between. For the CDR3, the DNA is TGCGCCAGCAGCCCCCGGGACCCGTACCTTCCGCAGTTCTTC. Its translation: CASSPRDPYLPQFF.

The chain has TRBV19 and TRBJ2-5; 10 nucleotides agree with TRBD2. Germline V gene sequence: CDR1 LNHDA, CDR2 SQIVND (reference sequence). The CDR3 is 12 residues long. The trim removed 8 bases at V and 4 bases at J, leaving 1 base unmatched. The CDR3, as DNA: TGTGCCAGTCGACTAGCGGGAGAGACCCAGTACTTC. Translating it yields CASRLAGETQYF.

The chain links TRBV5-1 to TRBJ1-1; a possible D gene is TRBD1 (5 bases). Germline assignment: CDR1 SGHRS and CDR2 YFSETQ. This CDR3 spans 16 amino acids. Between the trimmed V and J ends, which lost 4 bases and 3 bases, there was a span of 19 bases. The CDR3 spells CASSGGPGGDDTEAFF. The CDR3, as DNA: TGCGCCAGCAGCGGCGGCCCCGGAGGGGATGACACTGAAGCTTTCTTT.

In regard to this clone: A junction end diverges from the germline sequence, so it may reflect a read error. CDR3 DNA sequence: TGTGCTAGCAGCCCTCTAGCGGGGGCGTTCGTTGAGCAGTTCTTC. Its translation: CASSPLAGAFVEQFF. The chain is built from TRBV7-7 and TRBJ2-1; 10 positions match TRBD2. The CDR3 sequence is 15 residues long. Germline V lookup: CDR1 SSHAT, CDR2 FNYEAQ (reference sequence).

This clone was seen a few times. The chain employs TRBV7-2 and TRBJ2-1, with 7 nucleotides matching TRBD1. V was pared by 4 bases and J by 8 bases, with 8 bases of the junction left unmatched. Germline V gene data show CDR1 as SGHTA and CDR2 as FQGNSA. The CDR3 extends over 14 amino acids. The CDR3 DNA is TGTGCCAGCAGCTCGCTGACAGGGAACGATGAGCAGTTCTTC. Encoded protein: CASSSLTGNDEQFF.

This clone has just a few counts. The CDR3 sequence is CASSQGQGTYEQYF. The CDR3, as DNA: TGCGCCAGCAGTCAGGGGCAGGGTACCTACGAGCAGTACTTC. The rearrangement uses TRBV23-1 and TRBJ2-7, with D tentatively TRBD1 (5 bases). Being an ORF, TRBV23-1 has a function that is uncertain. V lost 3 bases to trimming and J lost 2 bases, with 11 bases between them. The CDR3 covers 14 residues.

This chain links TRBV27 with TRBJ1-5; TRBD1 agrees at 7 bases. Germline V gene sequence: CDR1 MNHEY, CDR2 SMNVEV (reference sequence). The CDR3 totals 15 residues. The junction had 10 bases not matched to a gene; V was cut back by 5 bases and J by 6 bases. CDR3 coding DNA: TGTGCCAGCAGTCCCGCGAGGGGGCAGAGTCAGCCCCAGCATTTT. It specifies CASSPARGQSQPQHF.

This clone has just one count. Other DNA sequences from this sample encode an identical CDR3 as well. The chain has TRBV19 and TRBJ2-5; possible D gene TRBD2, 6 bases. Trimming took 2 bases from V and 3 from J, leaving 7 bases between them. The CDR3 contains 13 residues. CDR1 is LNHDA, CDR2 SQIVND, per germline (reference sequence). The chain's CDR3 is CASSITGEETQYF. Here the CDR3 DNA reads TGTGCCAGTAGTATAACGGGAGAAGAGACCCAGTACTTC. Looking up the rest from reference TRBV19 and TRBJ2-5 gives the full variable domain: DGGITQSPKYLFRKEGQNVTLSCEQNLNHDAMYWYRQDPGQGLRLIYYSQIVNDFQKGDIAEGYSVSREKKESFPLTVTSAQKNPTAFYLCASSITGEETQYFGPGTRLLVL.

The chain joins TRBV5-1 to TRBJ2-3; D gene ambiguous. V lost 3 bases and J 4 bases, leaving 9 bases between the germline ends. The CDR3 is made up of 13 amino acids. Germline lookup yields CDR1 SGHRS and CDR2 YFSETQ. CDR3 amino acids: CASSWGSSDTQYF. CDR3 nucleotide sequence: TGCGCCAGCAGCTGGGGATCATCAGATACGCAGTATTTT.

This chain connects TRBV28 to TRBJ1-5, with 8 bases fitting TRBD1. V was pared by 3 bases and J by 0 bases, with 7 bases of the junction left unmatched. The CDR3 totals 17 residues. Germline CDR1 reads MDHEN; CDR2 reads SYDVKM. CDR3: CASSFPGRGHSNQPQHF. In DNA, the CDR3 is TGTGCCAGCAGTTTCCCCGGCAGGGGGCATAGCAATCAGCCCCAGCATTTT.

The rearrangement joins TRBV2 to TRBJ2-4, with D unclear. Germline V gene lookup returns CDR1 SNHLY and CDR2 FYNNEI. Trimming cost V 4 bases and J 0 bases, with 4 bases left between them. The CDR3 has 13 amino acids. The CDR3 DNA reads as TGTGCCAGCAGTGGACAAGCCAAAAACATTCAGTACTTC. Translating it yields CASSGQAKNIQYF.